This T cell receptor beta chain was recorded in a study of CD8 T cells in Susac syndrome. Study as a whole: Patients with Susac syndrome, at blood draw, were therapy-naive, on corticosteroids, or on intravenous immunoglobulin alone.

Germline V gene lookup returns CDR1 LNHDA and CDR2 SQIVND (reference sequence). The CDR3 contains 13 residues. Trimming at V came to 5 bases and at J to 3 bases, leaving 3 bases not matched to a gene. Fulfillment of recently defined diagnostic criteria for definite or probable disease was shown by the patients with Susac syndrome. RNA, at about 0.45 to 1 ug, was reverse transcribed with random hexamers. TCRdb redid the calling of the immunoSEQ multiplex PCR reads with MiXCR, one entry per CDR3 protein. Among some 140,000 distinct CDR3 sequences listed, 95% were seen once. Sequencing was done on a sample of CD8+ T cells from PBMCs. V is TRBV19 and J is TRBJ2-7, with 8 bases aligning to TRBD1. This TCR was recovered from a human donor with Susac syndrome. In DNA form, the CDR3 reads TGTGCCAGTAGTTCGGGACAGGTCTACGAGCAGTACTTC. It yields the protein CASSSGQVYEQYF.